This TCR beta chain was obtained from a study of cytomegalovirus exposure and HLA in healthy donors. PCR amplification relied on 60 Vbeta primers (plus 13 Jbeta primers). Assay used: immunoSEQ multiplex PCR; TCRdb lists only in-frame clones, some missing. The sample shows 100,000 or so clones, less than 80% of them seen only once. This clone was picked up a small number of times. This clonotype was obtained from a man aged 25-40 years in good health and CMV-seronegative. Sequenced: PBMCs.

The CDR3: CASSRRDTSPYEQYF. DNA of the CDR3: TGCGCCAGCAGCCGCCGGGACACCTCACCCTACGAGCAGTACTTC. This chain links TRBV4-3 with TRBJ2-7, with D possibly matching TRBD1 (6 bases). Trimming took off 4 bases at V and 2 bases at J, with 15 bases between the two ends. The germline V gene encodes CDR1 LGHNA and CDR2 YSLEER. This CDR3 region has 15 residues.